Listed below are T cell receptor beta chains from one sample, sequenced in a study of OX40 agonist ivuxolimab in advanced cancers. Assay: immunoSEQ multiplex PCR; the TCRdb copy retains only in-frame clones and omits some. The sample records 90,000 to 100,000 clones, roughly nine tenths being singletons. This material consisted of CD4+ or CD8+ T cells sorted from blood, taken in a trial of the OX40 agonist ivuxolimab. These receptors originate from an adult with an advanced solid tumor such as melanoma, head and neck, liver or kidney cancer. CDR3s include the opening cysteine and the closing phenylalanine or tryptophan. D genes are given only for firm matches. Size tells how often a clone was seen (once, few, many) or the class of an expanded clone, and some rows leave it out.

v_gene,len,j_gene,abundance,d_gene,CDR3aa,CDR3nt
TRBV9,16,TRBJ2-1,.,TRBD2,CASSVGVTSGYNEQFF,TGTGCCAGCAGCGTAGGAGTCACTAGCGGTTACAATGAGCAGTTCTTC
TRBV7-2,13,TRBJ1-5,.,.,CASSPGRREPQHF,TGTGCCAGCAGCCCCGGGAGGCGGGAGCCCCAGCATTTT
TRBV2,13,TRBJ2-6,.,.,CASSRAGANVLTF,TGTGCCAGCAGCAGGGCTGGGGCCAACGTCCTGACTTTC
TRBV7-2,14,TRBJ2-3,once,TRBD2,CASSMGLVADTQYF,TGTGCCAGCAGCATGGGACTAGTTGCAGATACGCAGTATTTT
TRBV28,11,TRBJ2-5,.,.,CASSFLGTQYF,TGTGCCAGCAGTTTTTTAGGGACCCAGTACTTC
TRBV11-2,14,TRBJ2-5,.,.,CASSLAWTAETQYF,TGTGCCAGCAGCTTAGCCTGGACAGCGGAGACCCAGTACTTC
TRBV5-1,17,TRBJ2-2,.,TRBD2,CASSLSLSGTNTGELFF,TGCGCCAGCAGCTTGTCTTTGAGCGGGACGAACACCGGGGAGCTGTTTTTT
TRBV7-2,15,TRBJ1-2,.,.,CASSLARQTLSGYTF,TGTGCCAGCAGCTTAGCCAGACAGACGCTCTCTGGCTACACCTTC
TRBV5-1,16,TRBJ2-2,.,.,CASSPGSAGNTGELFF,TGCGCCAGCAGCCCCGGCTCAGCGGGCAACACCGGGGAGCTGTTTTTT
TRBV28,10,TRBJ1-4,.,.,CASSSVELFF,TGTGCCAGCAGCTCTGTGGAACTGTTTTTT
TRBV30,15,TRBJ1-3,few,.,CAWSSGLSSGNTIYF,TGTGCCTGGAGTTCGGGACTGTCCTCTGGAAACACCATATATTTT
TRBV7-8,16,TRBJ2-2,.,TRBD1,CASSLTGQPNTGELFF,TGTGCCAGCAGCTTAACGGGACAGCCGAACACCGGGGAGCTGTTTTTT
TRBV5-8,16,TRBJ2-5,.,TRBD2,CASSLSSGQRQETQYF,TGTGCCAGCAGCTTGTCTAGCGGGCAAAGGCAAGAGACCCAGTACTTC
TRBV27,18,TRBJ2-5,.,.,CASSLWTGRGLRQETQYF,TGTGCCAGCAGTTTATGGACCGGGAGGGGGCTAAGACAAGAGACCCAGTACTTC
TRBV27,15,TRBJ1-2,.,TRBD1,CASSFLGTGDYGYTF,TGTGCCAGCAGTTTTTTGGGGACAGGGGACTATGGCTACACCTTC
TRBV28,16,TRBJ2-7,.,TRBD2,CASSRMGVAGNYEQYF,TGTGCCAGCAGTCGGATGGGCGTAGCGGGGAACTACGAGCAGTACTTC
TRBV19,15,TRBJ2-1,.,.,CASSPGVGRYGEQFF,TGTGCCAGTAGCCCAGGAGTGGGCCGTTATGGTGAGCAGTTCTTC
TRBV7-8,16,TRBJ1-5,.,.,CASSPPGPQFNQPQHF,TGTGCCAGCAGTCCGCCCGGGCCACAATTCAATCAGCCCCAGCATTTT
TRBV2,15,TRBJ2-5,.,TRBD2,CASSEALTGRETQYF,TGTGCCAGCAGTGAAGCGCTTACCGGGAGGGAGACCCAGTACTTC
TRBV4-2,17,TRBJ2-1,.,TRBD2,CASSQDQLAGGPNEQFF,TGTGCCAGCAGCCAAGATCAACTAGCGGGAGGGCCAAATGAGCAGTTCTTC
TRBV19,14,TRBJ2-5,.,TRBD1,CASSIGQGGETQYF,TGTGCCAGTAGTATAGGACAGGGGGGAGAGACCCAGTACTTC
TRBV7-3,16,TRBJ2-1,once,.,CASSPSSGTQGGEQFF,TGTGCCAGCAGCCCCTCCTCCGGGACTCAAGGGGGTGAGCAGTTCTTC
TRBV19,14,TRBJ1-2,.,.,CASSIDLDLYGYTF,TGTGCCAGTAGTATAGACCTGGACCTTTATGGCTACACCTTC
TRBV4-2,15,TRBJ2-3,.,.,CASSQPGQAGDTQYF,TGTGCCAGCAGCCAACCGGGGCAGGCGGGAGATACGCAGTATTTT
TRBV10-3,12,TRBJ2-1,.,.,CAIRRQGGEQFF,TGTGCCATAAGACGCCAGGGAGGTGAGCAGTTCTTC
TRBV18,13,TRBJ2-4,.,.,CASSPGLENIQYF,TGTGCCAGCTCACCGGGCTTGGAAAACATTCAGTACTTC
TRBV6-5,14,TRBJ2-1,.,TRBD2,CASSYQREKGEQFF,TGTGCCAGCAGTTACCAGCGGGAGAAGGGTGAGCAGTTCTTC
TRBV29-1,13,TRBJ1-2,.,.,CSVENEGMRSYTF,TGCAGCGTTGAAAACGAGGGCATGAGAAGCTACACCTTC
TRBV14,15,TRBJ2-2,once,.,CASSLRTESTGELFF,TGTGCCAGCAGCCTAAGGACAGAAAGCACCGGGGAGCTGTTTTTT
TRBV11-2,15,TRBJ2-2,.,.,CASSYSGTVAGELFF,TGTGCCAGCAGCTACTCAGGGACCGTCGCCGGGGAGCTGTTTTTT
TRBV5-4,17,TRBJ2-6,once,TRBD1,CASSRDRLSSGANVLTF,TGTGCCAGCAGCCGGGACAGGTTAAGCTCTGGGGCCAACGTCCTGACTTTC
TRBV7-8,15,TRBJ1-5,.,.,CASSFGGQGYQPQHF,TGTGCCAGCAGCTTCGGGGGGCAGGGCTATCAGCCCCAGCATTTT
TRBV10-3,19,TRBJ2-7,.,.,CAISESGIDRASRTYEQYF,TGTGCCATCAGTGAGTCGGGTATTGACCGGGCCTCCCGAACCTACGAGCAGTACTTC
TRBV6-6,15,TRBJ2-7,.,TRBD2,CASSYNPSGSYEQYF,TGTGCCAGCAGTTATAATCCTAGCGGATCCTACGAGCAGTACTTC
TRBV4-2,15,TRBJ2-1,.,TRBD2,CASSQGTSGRDEQFF,TGTGCCAGCAGCCAGGGGACTAGCGGGAGGGATGAGCAGTTCTTC
TRBV7-9,12,TRBJ2-3,.,.,CASSLEGGTQYF,TGTGCCAGCAGCTTAGAAGGAGGGACGCAGTATTTT
TRBV4-2,16,TRBJ2-3,.,TRBD2,CASRPYLAGGADTQYF,TGTGCCAGCAGACCCTATCTAGCGGGAGGTGCAGATACGCAGTATTTT
TRBV4-3,16,TRBJ2-2,.,.,CASSRMTGANTGELFF,TGCGCCAGCAGCCGCATGACGGGCGCGAACACCGGGGAGCTGTTTTTT
TRBV6-5,13,TRBJ2-7,.,TRBD1,CASGSQGALEQYF,TGTGCCAGCGGAAGCCAGGGGGCCCTCGAGCAGTACTTC
TRBV10-3,17,TRBJ2-3,.,.,CAISDPPGTRQGDTQYF,TGTGCCATCAGTGACCCCCCGGGAACCCGGCAGGGAGATACGCAGTATTTT
TRBV7-2,12,TRBJ1-4,.,TRBD1,CASSADRGRMFF,TGTGCCAGCAGCGCGGACAGGGGCAGAATGTTTTTT
TRBV7-9,16,TRBJ2-6,.,.,CASSLERTDWANVLTF,TGTGCCAGCAGCTTAGAGAGGACAGATTGGGCCAACGTCCTGACTTTC
TRBV30,11,TRBJ1-2,.,.,CAWSEGFGYTF,TGTGCCTGGAGTGAAGGGTTCGGCTACACCTTC
TRBV5-1,13,TRBJ1-1,once,.,CASSLGTSSEAFF,TGCGCCAGCAGCTTGGGGACTAGTTCTGAAGCTTTCTTT
TRBV7-3,14,TRBJ2-3,.,.,CASSQGGGTDTQYF,TGTGCCAGCAGCCAAGGCGGAGGCACAGATACGCAGTATTTT
TRBV5-1,14,TRBJ1-4,.,.,CASRATATNEKLFF,TGCGCCAGCAGGGCGACAGCAACTAATGAAAAACTGTTTTTT
TRBV19,15,TRBJ2-6,.,.,CASRPGDAGANVLTF,TGTGCCAGTAGACCAGGCGACGCTGGGGCCAACGTCCTGACTTTC